This T cell receptor (beta chain) was observed in a study of blood T cell repertoires in COVID-19. The repertoire was sequenced with immunoSEQ multiplex PCR; TCRdb's copy has only in-frame clones and lacks some. The sample has fewer than 650,000 clones; less than 90% are singletons. This CDR3 has 13 residues. Looked up from germline, CDR1 is LGHNT and CDR2 is FRNRAP. The V gene lost 1 base and the J gene lost 1 base, with 5 bases spanning the gap. The genes are TRBV12-5 and TRBJ2-7; D is ambiguous. The specimen was peripheral blood. This receptor was identified in a woman in her fifties or sixties with COVID-19, enrolled during active disease. The CDR3 spells CASGLEPSYEQYF. CDR3 nucleotide sequence: TGTGCTAGTGGTTTGGAGCCTTCCTACGAGCAGTACTTC.